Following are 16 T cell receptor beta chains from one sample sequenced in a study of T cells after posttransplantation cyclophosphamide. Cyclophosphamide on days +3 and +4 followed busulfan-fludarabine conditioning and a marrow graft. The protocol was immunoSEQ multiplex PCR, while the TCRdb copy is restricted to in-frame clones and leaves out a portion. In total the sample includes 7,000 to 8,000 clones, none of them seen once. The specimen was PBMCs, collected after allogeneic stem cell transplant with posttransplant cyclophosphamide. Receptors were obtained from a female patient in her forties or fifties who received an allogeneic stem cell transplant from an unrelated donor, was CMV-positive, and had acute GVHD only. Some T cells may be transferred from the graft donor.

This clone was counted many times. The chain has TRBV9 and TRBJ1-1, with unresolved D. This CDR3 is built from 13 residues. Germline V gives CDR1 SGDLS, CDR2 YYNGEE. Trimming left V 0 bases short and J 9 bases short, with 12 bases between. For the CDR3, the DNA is TGTGCCAGCAGCGTAGAACCAGAAAACCAAGCTTTCTTT. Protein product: CASSVEPENQAFF.

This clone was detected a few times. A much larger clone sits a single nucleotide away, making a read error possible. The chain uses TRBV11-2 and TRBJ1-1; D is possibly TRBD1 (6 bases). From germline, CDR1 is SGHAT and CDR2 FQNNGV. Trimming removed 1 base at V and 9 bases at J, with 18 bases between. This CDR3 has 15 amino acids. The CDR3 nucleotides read TGTGCCAGCAGCTTAGGAGGGGGTTTGGCGCGGAAAGCTTTCTTT. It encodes CASSLGGGLARKAFF. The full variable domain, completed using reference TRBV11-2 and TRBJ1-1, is EAGVAQSPRYKIIEKRQSVAFWCNPISGHATLYWYQQILGQGPKLLIQFQNNGVVDDSQLPKDRFSAERLKGVDSTLKIQPAKLEDSAVYLCASSLGGGLARKAFFGQGTRLTVV.

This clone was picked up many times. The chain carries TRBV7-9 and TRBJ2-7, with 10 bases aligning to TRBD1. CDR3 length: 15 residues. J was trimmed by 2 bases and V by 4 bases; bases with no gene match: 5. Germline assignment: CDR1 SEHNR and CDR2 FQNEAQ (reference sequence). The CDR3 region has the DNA TGTGCCAGCAGCTCCCGGGACAGGGGTCCCTACGAGCAGTACTTC. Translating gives CASSSRDRGPYEQYF.

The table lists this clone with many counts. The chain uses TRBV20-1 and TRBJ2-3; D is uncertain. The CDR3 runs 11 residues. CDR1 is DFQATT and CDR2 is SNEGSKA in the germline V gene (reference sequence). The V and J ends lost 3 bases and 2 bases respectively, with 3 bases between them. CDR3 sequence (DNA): TGCAGTGCTAGTAACACAGATACGCAGTATTTT. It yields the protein CSASNTDTQYF.

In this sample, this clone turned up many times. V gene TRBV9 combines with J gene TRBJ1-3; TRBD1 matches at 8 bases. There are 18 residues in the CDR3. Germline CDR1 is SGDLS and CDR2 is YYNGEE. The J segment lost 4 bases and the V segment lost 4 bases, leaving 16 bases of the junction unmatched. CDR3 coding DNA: TGTGCCAGCAGCCCCCAGACAGGGGAAATAAGAGGGGGAAACACCATATATTTT. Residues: CASSPQTGEIRGGNTIYF.

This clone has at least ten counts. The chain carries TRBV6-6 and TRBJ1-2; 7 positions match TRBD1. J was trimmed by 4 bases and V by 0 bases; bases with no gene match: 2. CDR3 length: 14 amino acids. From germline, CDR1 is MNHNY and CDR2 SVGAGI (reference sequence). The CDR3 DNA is TGTGCCAGCAGTTACTCGACAGGGCGCTATGGCTACACCTTC. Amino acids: CASSYSTGRYGYTF.

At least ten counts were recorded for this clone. The CDR3, as DNA: TGTGCCAGCAGCCCGAGGGGACAGAGCAATCAGCCCCAGCATTTT. Its translation: CASSPRGQSNQPQHF. The V and J genes are TRBV11-1 and TRBJ1-5; the match to TRBD1 covers 7 bases. Germline V gene sequence: CDR1 SGHAT, CDR2 FQDESV (reference sequence). V dropped 5 bases and J dropped 1; count of bases not matched to a gene: 5. CDR3 size: 15 residues.

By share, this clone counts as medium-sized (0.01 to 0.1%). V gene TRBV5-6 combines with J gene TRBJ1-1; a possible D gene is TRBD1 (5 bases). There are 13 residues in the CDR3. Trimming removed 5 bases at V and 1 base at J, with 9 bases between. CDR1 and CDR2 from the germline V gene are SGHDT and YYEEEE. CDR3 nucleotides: TGTGCCAGCAGTCATACAGGGAACACTGAAGCTTTCTTT. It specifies CASSHTGNTEAFF.

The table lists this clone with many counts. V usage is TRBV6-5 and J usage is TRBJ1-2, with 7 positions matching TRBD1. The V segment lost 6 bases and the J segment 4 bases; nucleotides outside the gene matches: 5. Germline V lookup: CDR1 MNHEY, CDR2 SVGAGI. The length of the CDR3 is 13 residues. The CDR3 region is CASSPQGVYGYTF. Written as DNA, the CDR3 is TGTGCCAGCAGCCCTCAGGGGGTCTATGGCTACACCTTC.

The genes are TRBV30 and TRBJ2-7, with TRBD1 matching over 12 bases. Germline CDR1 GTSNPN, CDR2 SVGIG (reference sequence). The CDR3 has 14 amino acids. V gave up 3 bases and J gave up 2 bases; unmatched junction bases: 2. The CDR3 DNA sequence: TGTGCCTGGAGCCGGGACAGGGGGCCCTACGAGCAGTACTTC. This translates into CAWSRDRGPYEQYF.

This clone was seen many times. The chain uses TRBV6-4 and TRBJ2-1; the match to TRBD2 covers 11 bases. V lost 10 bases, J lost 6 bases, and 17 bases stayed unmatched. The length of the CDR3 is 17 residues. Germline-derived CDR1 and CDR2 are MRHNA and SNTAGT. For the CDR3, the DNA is TGTGCCACTTCTAGCGGGAGGTACCTCTTACTAACCAATGAGCAGTTCTTC. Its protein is CATSSGRYLLLTNEQFF.

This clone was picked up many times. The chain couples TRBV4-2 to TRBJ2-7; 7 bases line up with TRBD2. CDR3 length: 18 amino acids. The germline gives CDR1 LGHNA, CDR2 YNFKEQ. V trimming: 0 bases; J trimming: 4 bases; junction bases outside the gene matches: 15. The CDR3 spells CASSQEGRTSTSQYEQYF. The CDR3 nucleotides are TGTGCCAGCAGCCAAGAGGGGCGGACTTCGACTAGCCAGTACGAGCAGTACTTC.

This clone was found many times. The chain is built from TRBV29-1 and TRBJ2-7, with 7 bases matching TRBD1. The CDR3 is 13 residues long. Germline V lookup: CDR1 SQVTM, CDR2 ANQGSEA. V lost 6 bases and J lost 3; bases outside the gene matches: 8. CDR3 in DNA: TGCAGCGTAGGACAGGCAGGGATCTACGAGCAGTACTTC. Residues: CSVGQAGIYEQYF.

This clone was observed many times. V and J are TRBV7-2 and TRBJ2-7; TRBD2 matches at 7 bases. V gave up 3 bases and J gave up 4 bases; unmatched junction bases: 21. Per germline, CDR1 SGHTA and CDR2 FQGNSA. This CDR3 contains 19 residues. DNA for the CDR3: TGTGCCAGCAGCTTTATGTATTCTCAAAGAATAGCGGGCTTTTACGAGCAGTACTTC. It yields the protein CASSFMYSQRIAGFYEQYF.

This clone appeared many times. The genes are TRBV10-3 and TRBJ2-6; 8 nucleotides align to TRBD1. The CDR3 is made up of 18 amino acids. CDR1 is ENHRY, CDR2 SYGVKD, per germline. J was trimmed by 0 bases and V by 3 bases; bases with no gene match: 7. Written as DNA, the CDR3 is TGTGCCATCAGTGACAGGCCAGGGGGCGGCTCTGGGGCCAACGTCCTGACTTTC. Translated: CAISDRPGGGSGANVLTF.

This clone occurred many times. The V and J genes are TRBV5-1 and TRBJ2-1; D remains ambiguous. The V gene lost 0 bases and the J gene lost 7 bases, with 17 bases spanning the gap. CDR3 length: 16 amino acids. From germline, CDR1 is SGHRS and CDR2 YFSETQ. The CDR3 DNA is TGCGCCAGCAGCTTGGTAGGATCAGGCCAGTCAAATGAGCAGTTCTTC. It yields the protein CASSLVGSGQSNEQFF. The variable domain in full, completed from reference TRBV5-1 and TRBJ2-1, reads KAGVTQTPRYLIKTRGQQVTLSCSPISGHRSVSWYQQTPGQGLQFLFEYFSETQRNKGNFPGRFSGRQFSNSRSEMNVSTLELGDSALYLCASSLVGSGQSNEQFFGPGTRLTVL.